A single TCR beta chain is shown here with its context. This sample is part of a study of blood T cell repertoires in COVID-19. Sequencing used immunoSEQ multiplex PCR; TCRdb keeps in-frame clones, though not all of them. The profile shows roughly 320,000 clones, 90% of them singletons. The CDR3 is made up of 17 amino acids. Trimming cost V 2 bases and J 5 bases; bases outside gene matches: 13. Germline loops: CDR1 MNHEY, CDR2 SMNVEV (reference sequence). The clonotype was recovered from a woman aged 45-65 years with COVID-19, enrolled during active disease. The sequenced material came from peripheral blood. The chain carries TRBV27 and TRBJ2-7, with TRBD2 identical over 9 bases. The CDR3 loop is CASSLRPPSGRTDEQYF. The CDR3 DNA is TGTGCCAGCAGTTTAAGGCCCCCCAGCGGGAGGACGGACGAGCAGTACTTC.